The 3 T cell receptor beta chains below all came from one sample that was sequenced in a study of blood T cells in healthy people across ages. PCR was performed a second time for roughly 7 to 11 cycles using a sample-barcoded 5' primer and a J-beta primer mix. Each CDR3 protein is one row after TCRdb ran MiXCR on the 5' RACE reads. The profile shows about 730,000 distinct CDR3 sequences, about 42% of them singletons. The sample comprised blood. Receptors originate from a woman aged 55-75 years in good health.

This chain links TRBV7-4 with TRBJ2-1; TRBD1 matches 7 bases. V was clipped by 6 bases and J by 9 bases; unmatched bases: 11. This CDR3 contains 14 residues. Germline CDR1 is SGHVT and CDR2 is SQSDAQ. The CDR3 region has the DNA TGTGCCAGCAGTCATACAGGGGAGATAGGTGAGCAGTTCTTC. Translated: CASSHTGEIGEQFF.

The chain recombines TRBV20-1 with TRBJ2-7, with D uncertain. Germline loops: CDR1 DFQATT, CDR2 SNEGSKA (reference sequence). The V gene lost 3 bases and the J gene lost 3 bases, with 9 bases spanning the gap. CDR3 length: 12 residues. CDR3 in DNA: TGCAGTGCTAGGGAGACTTACTACGAGCAGTACTTC. Translated, it gives CSARETYYEQYF.

This clonotype was detected only a few times. This sequence joins TRBV10-3 and TRBJ2-5; 12 nucleotides line up with TRBD1. Germline CDR1 and CDR2: ENHRY and SYGVKD. This CDR3 has 14 residues. V gave up 9 bases and J gave up 11 bases; unmatched junction bases: 13. Written as DNA, the CDR3 is TGTGCCATGACTCCGGGACAGGGGGCGGGAGAGCAGTACTTC. Translation: CAMTPGQGAGEQYF.